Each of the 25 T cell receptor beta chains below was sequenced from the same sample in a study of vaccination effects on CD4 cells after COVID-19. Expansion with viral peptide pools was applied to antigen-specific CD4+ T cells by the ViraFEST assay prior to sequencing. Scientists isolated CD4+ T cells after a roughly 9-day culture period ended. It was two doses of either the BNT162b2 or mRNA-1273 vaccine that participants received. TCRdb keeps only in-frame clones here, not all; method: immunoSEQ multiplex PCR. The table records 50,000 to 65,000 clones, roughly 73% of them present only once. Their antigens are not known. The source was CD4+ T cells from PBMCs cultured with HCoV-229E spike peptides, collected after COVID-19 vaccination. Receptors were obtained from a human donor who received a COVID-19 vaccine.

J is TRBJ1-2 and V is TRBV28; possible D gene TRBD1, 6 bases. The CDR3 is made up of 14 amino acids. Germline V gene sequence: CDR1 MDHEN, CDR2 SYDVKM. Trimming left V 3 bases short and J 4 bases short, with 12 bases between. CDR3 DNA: TGTGCCAGCAGTTTCGGGGGCGACCCCTATGGCTACACCTTC. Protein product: CASSFGGDPYGYTF.

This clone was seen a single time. Here the CDR3 DNA reads TGTGCCAGCAGTGTAACAGGGGGCGGTGGGGCCAACGTCCTGACTTTC. Translation gives CASSVTGGGGANVLTF. The chain employs TRBV6-4 and TRBJ2-6; 9 positions match TRBD1. Trimming took 4 bases from V and 3 from J; bases not matched to a gene: 4. The length of the CDR3 is 16 residues. Germline CDR1 is MRHNA and CDR2 is SNTAGT.

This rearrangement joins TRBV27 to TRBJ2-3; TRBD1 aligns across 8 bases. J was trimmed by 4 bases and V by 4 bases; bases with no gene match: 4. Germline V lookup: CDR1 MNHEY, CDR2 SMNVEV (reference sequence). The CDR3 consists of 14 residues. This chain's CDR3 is CASSSQGAADTQYF. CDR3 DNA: TGTGCCAGCAGTTCCCAGGGGGCGGCAGATACGCAGTATTTT.

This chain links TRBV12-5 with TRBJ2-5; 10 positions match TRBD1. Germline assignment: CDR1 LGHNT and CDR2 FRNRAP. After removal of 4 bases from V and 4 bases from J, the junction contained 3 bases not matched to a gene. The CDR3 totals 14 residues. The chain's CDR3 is CASGSTGGVETQYF. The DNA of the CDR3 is TGTGCTAGTGGTTCGACAGGGGGCGTAGAGACCCAGTACTTC.

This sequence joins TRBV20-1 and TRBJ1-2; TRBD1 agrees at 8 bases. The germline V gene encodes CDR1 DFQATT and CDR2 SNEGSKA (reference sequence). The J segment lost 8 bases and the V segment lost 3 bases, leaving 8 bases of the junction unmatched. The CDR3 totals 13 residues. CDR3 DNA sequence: TGCAGTGCTAGTGTTCAGGGGGCGGGGGGCTACACCTTC. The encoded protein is CSASVQGAGGYTF.

CDR3 in DNA: TGTGCCAGCAGTCCGGGGATGAGCTCCTACGAGCAGTACGTC. This translates into CASSPGMSSYEQYV. The rearrangement links TRBV6-6 to TRBJ2-7; D is possibly TRBD2 (5 bases). The CDR3 length is 14 residues. Per the germline V gene, CDR1 is MNHNY and CDR2 is SVGAGI (reference sequence). V was cut by 5 bases and J by 0 bases, with 11 bases left in between.

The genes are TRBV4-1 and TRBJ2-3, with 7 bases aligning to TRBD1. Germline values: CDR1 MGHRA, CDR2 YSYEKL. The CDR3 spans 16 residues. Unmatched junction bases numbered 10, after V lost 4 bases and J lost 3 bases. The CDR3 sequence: CASSRLPGTVTDTQYF. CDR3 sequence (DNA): TGCGCCAGCAGCCGGCTGCCGGGGACAGTTACAGATACGCAGTATTTT.

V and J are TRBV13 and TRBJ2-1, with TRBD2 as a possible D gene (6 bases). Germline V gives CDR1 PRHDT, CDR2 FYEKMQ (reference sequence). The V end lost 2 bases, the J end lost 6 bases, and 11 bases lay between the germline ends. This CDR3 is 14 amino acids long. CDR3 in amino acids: CASSLYGSSNEQFF. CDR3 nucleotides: TGTGCCAGCAGCTTATACGGGAGTTCCAATGAGCAGTTCTTC.

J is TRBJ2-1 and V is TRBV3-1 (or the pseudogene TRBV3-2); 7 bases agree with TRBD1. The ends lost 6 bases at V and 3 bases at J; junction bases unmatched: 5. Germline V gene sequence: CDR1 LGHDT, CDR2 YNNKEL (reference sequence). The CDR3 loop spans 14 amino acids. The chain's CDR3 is CASSSHRGYNEQFF. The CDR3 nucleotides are TGTGCCAGCAGTTCTCACAGGGGCTACAATGAGCAGTTCTTC.

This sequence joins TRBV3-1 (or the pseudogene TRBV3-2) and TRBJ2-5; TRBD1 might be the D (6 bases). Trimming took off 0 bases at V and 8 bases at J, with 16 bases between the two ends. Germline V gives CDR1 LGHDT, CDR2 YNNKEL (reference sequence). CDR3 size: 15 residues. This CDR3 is CASSQELGTRGTQYF. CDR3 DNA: TGTGCCAGCAGCCAAGAGTTGGGGACACGGGGAACCCAGTACTTC.

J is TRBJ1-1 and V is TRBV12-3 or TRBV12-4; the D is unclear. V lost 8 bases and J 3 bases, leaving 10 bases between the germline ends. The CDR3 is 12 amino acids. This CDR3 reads CASVIGYTEAFF. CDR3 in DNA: TGTGCCAGCGTTATCGGGTACACTGAAGCTTTCTTT.

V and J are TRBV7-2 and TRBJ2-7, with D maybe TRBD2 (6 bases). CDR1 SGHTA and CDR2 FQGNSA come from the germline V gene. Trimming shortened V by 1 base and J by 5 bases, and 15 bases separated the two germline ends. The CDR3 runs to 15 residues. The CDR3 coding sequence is TGTGCCAGCAGCTTAGGACTAGGAGTGGCTAACGAGCAGTACGTC. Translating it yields CASSLGLGVANEQYV.

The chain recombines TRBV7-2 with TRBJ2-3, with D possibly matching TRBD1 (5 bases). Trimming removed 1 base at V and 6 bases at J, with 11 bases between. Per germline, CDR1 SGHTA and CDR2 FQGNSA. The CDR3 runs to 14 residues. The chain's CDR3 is CASSLVSGWDTQYF. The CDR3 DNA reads TGTGCCAGCAGCTTAGTCTCAGGGTGGGATACGCAGTATTTT. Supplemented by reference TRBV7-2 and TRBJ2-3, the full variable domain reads GAGVSQSPSNKVTEKGKDVELRCDPISGHTALYWYRQSLGQGLEFLIYFQGNSAPDKSGLPSDRFSAERTGGSVSTLTIQRTQQEDSAVYLCASSLVSGWDTQYFGPGTRLTVL.

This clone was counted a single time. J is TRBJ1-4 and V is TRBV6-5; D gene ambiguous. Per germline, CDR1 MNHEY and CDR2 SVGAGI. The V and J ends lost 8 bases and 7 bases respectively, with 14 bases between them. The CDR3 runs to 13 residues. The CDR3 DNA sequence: TGTGCCAGCGACCCCACACTGGGTGAAAAACTGTTTTTT. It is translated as CASDPTLGEKLFF.

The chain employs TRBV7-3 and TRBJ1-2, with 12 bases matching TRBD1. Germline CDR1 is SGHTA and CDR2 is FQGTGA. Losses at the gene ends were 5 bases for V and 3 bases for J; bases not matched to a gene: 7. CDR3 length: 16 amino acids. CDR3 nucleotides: TGTGCCAGCAGCCTGGGTGGGACAGGGGGCGACTATGGCTACACCTTC. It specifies CASSLGGTGGDYGYTF.

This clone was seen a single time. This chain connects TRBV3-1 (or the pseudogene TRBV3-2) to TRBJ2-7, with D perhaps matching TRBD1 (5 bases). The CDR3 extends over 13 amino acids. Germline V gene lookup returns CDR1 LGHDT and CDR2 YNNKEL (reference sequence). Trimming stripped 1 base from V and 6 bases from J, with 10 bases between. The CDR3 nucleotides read TGTGCCAGCAGCCAAGTGCAGGGCGGCGAGCAGTACGTC. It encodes CASSQVQGGEQYV.

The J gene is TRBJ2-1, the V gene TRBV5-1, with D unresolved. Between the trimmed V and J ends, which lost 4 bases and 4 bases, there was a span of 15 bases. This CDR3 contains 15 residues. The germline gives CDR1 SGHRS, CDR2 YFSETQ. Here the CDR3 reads CASSDGAMTYNEQFF. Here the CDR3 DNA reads TGCGCCAGCAGCGACGGTGCGATGACATACAATGAGCAGTTCTTC.

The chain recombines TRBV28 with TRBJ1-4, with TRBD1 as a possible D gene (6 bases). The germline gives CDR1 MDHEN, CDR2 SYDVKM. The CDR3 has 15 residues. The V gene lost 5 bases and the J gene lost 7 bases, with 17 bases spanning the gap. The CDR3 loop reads CASSIRTALSEKLFF. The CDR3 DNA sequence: TGTGCCAGCAGTATCAGGACAGCCTTATCTGAAAAACTGTTTTTT.

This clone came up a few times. In DNA form, the CDR3 reads TGTGCCAGCAGTGACGCGGATCAGCCCCAGCATTTT. This gives the protein CASSDADQPQHF. The chain employs TRBV2 and TRBJ1-5; D ambiguous. V lost 3 bases to trimming and J lost 5 bases, with 5 bases between them. This CDR3 spans 12 amino acids. Looked up from germline, CDR1 is SNHLY and CDR2 is FYNNEI.

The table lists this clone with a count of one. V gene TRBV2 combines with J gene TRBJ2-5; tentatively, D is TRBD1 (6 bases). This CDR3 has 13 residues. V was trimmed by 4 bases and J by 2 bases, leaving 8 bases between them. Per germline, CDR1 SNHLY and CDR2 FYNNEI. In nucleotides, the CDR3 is TGTGCCAGCAGTGGGACAGAACAAGAGACCCAGTACTTC. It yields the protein CASSGTEQETQYF.

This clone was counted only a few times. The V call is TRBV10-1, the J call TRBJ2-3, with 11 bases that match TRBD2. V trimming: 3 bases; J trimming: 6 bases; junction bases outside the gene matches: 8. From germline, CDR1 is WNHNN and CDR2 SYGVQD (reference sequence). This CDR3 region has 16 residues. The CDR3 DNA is TGCGCCAGCAGTGAAAGTTTAGCGGGGGGGGCGGATACGCAGTATTTT. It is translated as CASSESLAGGADTQYF.

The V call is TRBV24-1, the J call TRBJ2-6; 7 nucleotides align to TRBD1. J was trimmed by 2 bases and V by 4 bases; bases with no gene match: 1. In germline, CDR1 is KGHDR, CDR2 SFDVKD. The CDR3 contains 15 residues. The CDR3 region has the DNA TGTGCCACCAGTGAGGGGACAGCTGGGGCCAACGTCCTGACTTTC. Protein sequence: CATSEGTAGANVLTF.

CDR3 sequence: CASSLGQGNYGYTF. CDR3 in DNA: TGTGCCAGCAGCCTCGGACAGGGCAACTATGGCTACACCTTC. The V and J genes are TRBV9 and TRBJ1-2; 8 nucleotides align to TRBD1. From germline, CDR1 is SGDLS and CDR2 YYNGEE. Trimming removed 4 bases from V and 2 bases from J; junction bases left unmatched: 4. The length of the CDR3 is 14 residues.

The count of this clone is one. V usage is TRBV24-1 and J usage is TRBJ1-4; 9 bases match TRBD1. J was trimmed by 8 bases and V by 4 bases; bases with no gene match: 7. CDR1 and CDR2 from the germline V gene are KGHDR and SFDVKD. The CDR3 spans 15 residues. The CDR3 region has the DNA TGTGCCACCAGTGACTCCGGGGGGACAGGGGAAAAACTGTTTTTT. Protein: CATSDSGGTGEKLFF.

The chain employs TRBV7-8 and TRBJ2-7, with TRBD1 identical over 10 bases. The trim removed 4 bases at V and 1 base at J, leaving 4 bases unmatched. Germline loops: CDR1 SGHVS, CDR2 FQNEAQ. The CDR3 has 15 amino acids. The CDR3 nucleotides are TGTGCCAGCAGCTCAGGGACAGGGGTTTCCTACGAGCAGTACGTC. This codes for CASSSGTGVSYEQYV.